This T cell receptor beta chain was observed in a study of shared clonotypes between healthy human individuals. Overall study results and limits: Researchers found naive subsets generally carried larger estimated richness than memory subsets.

Donors had no recently reported acute infections or vaccinations and were HIV-negative. About this clone itself: Its antigen is not known.

Data came from immunoSEQ multiplex PCR; TCRdb stores just in-frame clones and leaves some out. The sample gives about 2.3 million clones, 85% to 95% of which show up once; about 0.37% is in the top ten. V gave up 8 bases and J gave up 1 base, with 14 bases separating them. Germline CDR1 reads SQVTM; CDR2 reads ANQGSEA. CDR3 length: 13 amino acids. The chain recombines TRBV29-1 with TRBJ1-2, with D perhaps TRBD1 (5 bases). This sequence originates from a man aged 18 to 29 in good health. Some clones in this sample may be carry-over from other donors' samples. The specimen sequenced was naive CD4+ T cells from PBMCs. The subset denotes: CD45RA+ positively selected. The CDR3 protein is CSIVRGFNYGYTF. Here the CDR3 DNA reads TGCAGCATCGTGAGGGGATTTAACTATGGCTACACCTTC.